This T cell receptor beta chain was found in a study of response to subunit inactivated influenza vaccine (dated by TCRdb to 2017 to 2018). Context from the whole study: Deep quantitative profiling of the T cell receptor repertoire was used in the study to follow responses to a trivalent subunit inactivated influenza vaccine.

Broad study findings and their caveats: The authors proposed that each seasonal influenza vaccination may bring in only a limited number of new T cells.

Receptor amplification or capture employed RT-PCR. For sequencing, an Illumina HiSeq 2500 was employed. TCRdb took the public reads, trimmed them with fastp at Q25, ran MiXCR for clone calling and kept in-frame beta chains. Rows matching on CDR3 protein sequence are summarized as one entry with the most common DNA and genes. In this sample the table shows hundreds of thousands of distinct CDR3 sequences, roughly 14% of which occur a single time. The ten biggest clones cover around 7.3% of the sample. After removal of 3 bases from V and 2 bases from J, the junction retains 8 bases not matched to a gene. According to the germline V gene, CDR1 reads SGHRS and CDR2 reads YFSETQ. The CDR3 goes from the cysteine to the phenylalanine over 18 residues. Just CDR3 DNA is preserved here, 54 bases in frame from base 1. This clonotype has a handful of counts. The target of this receptor is not known. Nothing much larger sits one base from this clone, and base qualities are not available.

The sequences come from PBMCs from blood, collected about 14 days before vaccination. The rearranged segments are TRBV5-1 and TRBJ2-4; the junction holds 13 bases that match TRBD2. The receptor was isolated from a man aged 45-65 years who received an inactivated influenza vaccine. Donor details come from another sample of the same person, matched by shared clones. The DNA is as follows: TGCGCCAGCAGCTCTGGACTAGCGGGAGTGTCCACCAAAAACATTCAGTACTTC. This gives the protein CASSSGLAGVSTKNIQYF.